This T cell receptor (beta chain) was sequenced in a study of T cell repertoires in cytomegalovirus infection. Study information: It can be stated that public TCR beta signatures indicated CMV infection as well as a matching HLA type.

Study-wide findings and caveats: Identification of carriers of CMV plus the relevant HLA was achieved through cumulative public TCR beta family frequency. CMV-specific HLA-C-restricted TCR beta clonotypes dominated the ex vivo response.

TCRdb reprocessed the reads via MiXCR and lists one record per CDR3 protein. The sample shows around 630,000 distinct CDR3 sequences, 20% to 25% of them seen only once. V lost 10 bases and J lost 0, with 25 bases in between. The CDR3 has 19 residues. The germline V gene has CDR1 SNHLY and CDR2 FYNNEI. A word on this clonotype: Its antigen is as yet unknown.

What was sequenced was CD8+ T cells from PBMCs. The rearrangement joins TRBV2 to TRBJ1-6, with a possible D match to TRBD1 (6 bases). The sequence was collected from a human donor in good health (CMV status not recorded). Some clones in this sample may be carry-over from other donors' samples. The CDR3 DNA reads TGTGCCAACAATTTTGACAGGATGGGAGAGAGCTCCTATAATTCACCCCTCCACTTT. It codes for CANNFDRMGESSYNSPLHF.